The sequence of this T cell receptor (beta chain) was determined in a study of cytomegalovirus exposure and HLA in healthy donors listed by TCRdb under 2017. At the level of the whole study: According to a later analysis, one platform produced both the roughly 130 validation repertoires and the 666 repertoires of the first cohort. In addition to the first cohort of approximately 670 subjects, a separate validation cohort of approximately 110 different subjects was used. The study was designed to test whether signatures of past pathogen exposure could be identified by cataloging public T cell receptors. The study combined high-throughput TCR immunosequencing, statistical association of individual TCRs with disease status, and machine learning to predict cytomegalovirus infection status. Findings and caveats that apply to the study as a whole: The classifier was reported to diagnose cytomegalovirus status with high specificity and sensitivity in both the original and validation cohorts. While some public TCRs were present in many individuals, most TCR sequences turned up only very rarely across donors. A few of the identified cytomegalovirus-associated TCR beta chains were confirmed in vitro to be specific for cytomegalovirus antigens. Subsequent analysis determined that TCRs grouped into clusters in the first cohort also showed a tendency toward co-occurrence across the 130 or so validation repertoires, and about 94% of cluster scores exceeded 0. The authors suggested that the approach could potentially be generalized to other disease states and immunological phenotypes. A later analysis lacked HLA typing for the validation cohort, so it scored co-occurrence in that cohort across all 120 or so repertoires. In the study, around 150 TCR beta chains were listed as associated with cytomegalovirus.

The donors were included in the validation cohort of 120 subjects, a group kept apart from the roughly 680-subject first cohort. The germline V gene (reference sequence) yields GTSNPN for CDR1 and SVGIG for CDR2. Spanning cysteine to phenylalanine, the CDR3 consists of 13 amino acids. Only CDR3 DNA is held: 39 bases, read in frame from base 1. V drops 2 bases and J drops 8 bases, leaving 13 bases in between. To prepare the library, the immunoSEQ multiplex PCR assay was applied. Under the source paper's analysis protocol: A statistical classification framework was built to diagnose cytomegalovirus status from the catalog of TCR beta chain sequences. This immuneACCESS table, as held by TCRdb, lists in-frame sequences with V and J called but not all clones. Of the missing ones, under half trace to an unresolved V gene in checked studies; the others have no known cause. V and J calls and clone size are those listed in that table; D and trimming were worked out from the DNA. The sample table records about 240,000 clones; roughly 86% of these occur just once. The top ten clones comprise 0.95% to 1.5% of the sample.

As to this clone: Its cognate antigen has yet to be identified. The sample holds no much larger clone one base away, and base qualities are not on file.

The V and J segments used are TRBV30 and TRBJ2-1; the D gene remains uncertain. Sequenced sample: PBMCs. The sequence was obtained from a woman between 25 and 40 years old in good health and CMV-seropositive. Here is the DNA: TGTGCCTGGAGTCTCGCCTACAGAGATGAGCAGTTCTTC. The resulting protein is CAWSLAYRDEQFF.